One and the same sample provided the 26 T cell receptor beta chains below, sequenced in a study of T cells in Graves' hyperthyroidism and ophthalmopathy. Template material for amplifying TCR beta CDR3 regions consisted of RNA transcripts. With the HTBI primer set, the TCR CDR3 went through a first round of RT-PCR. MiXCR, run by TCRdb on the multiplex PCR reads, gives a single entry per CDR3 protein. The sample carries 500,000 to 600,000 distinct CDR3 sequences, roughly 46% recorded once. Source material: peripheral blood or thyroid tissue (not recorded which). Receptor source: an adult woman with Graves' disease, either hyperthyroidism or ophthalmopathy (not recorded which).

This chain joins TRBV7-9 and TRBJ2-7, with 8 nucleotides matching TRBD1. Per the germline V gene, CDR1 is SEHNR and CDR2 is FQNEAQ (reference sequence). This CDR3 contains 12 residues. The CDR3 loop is CDQGANSYEQYF. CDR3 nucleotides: TGTGATCAGGGGGCCAACAGCTACGAGCAGTACTTC. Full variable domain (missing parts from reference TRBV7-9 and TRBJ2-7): DTGVSQNPRHKITKRGQNVTFRCDPISEHNRLYWYRQTLGQGPEFLTYFQNEAQLEKSRLLSDRFSAERPKGSFSTLEIQRTEQGDSAMYLCDQGANSYEQYFGPGTRLTVT.

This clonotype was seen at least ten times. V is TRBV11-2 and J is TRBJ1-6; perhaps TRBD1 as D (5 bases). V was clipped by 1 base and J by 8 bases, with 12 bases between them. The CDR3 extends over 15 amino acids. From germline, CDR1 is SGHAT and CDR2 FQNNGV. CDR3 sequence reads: CASSLGGGTDSPLHF. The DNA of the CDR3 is TGTGCCAGCAGCTTAGGCGGGGGGACGGATTCACCCCTCCACTTT.

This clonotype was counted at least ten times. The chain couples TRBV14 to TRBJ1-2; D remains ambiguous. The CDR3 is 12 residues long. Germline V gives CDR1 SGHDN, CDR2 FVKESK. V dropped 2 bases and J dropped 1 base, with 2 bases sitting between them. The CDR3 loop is CASSQNNYGYTF. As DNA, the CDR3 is TGTGCCAGCAGCCAAAATAACTATGGCTACACCTTC.

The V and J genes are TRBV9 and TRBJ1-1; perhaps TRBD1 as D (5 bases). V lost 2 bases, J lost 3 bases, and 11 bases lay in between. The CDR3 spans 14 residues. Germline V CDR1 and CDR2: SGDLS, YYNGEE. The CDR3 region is CASSVFGGDTEAFF. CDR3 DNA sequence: TGTGCCAGCAGCGTTTTTGGGGGAGACACTGAAGCTTTCTTT.

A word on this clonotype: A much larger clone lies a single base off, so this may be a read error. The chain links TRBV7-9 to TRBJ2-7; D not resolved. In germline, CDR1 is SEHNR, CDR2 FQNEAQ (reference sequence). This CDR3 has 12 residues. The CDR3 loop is CASSQDWAERYF. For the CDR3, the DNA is TGTGCCAGCAGCCAAGATTGGGCCGAGCGGTACTTC.

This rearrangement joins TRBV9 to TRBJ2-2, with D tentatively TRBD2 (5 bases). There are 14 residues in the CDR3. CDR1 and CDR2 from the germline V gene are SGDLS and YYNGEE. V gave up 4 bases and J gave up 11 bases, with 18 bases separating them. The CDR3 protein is CASSLTGSAGELFF. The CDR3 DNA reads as TGTGCCAGCAGCTTAACTGGCAGCGCGGGTGAGCTGTTTTTT.

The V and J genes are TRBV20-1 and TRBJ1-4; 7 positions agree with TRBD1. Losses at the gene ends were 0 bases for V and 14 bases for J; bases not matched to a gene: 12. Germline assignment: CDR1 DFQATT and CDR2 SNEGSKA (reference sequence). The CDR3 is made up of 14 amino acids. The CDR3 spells CSARDAGGASKLFF. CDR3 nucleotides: TGCAGTGCTAGAGATGCAGGGGGGGCCAGCAAGCTGTTTTTT.

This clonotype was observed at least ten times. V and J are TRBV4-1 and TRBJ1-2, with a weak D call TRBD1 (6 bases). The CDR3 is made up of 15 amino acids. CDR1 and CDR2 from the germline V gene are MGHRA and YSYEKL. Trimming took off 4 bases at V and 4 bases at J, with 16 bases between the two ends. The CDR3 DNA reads TGCGCCAGCAGCCCCCCGGCCGTAGGGGGCTATGGCTACACCTTC. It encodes CASSPPAVGGYGYTF.

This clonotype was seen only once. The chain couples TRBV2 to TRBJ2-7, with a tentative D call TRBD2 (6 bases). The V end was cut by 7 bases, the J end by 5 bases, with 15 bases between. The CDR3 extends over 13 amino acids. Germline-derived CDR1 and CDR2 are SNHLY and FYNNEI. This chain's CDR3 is CASILREYDEQYF. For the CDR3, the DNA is TGTGCCAGCATACTCCGGGAGTATGACGAGCAGTACTTC.

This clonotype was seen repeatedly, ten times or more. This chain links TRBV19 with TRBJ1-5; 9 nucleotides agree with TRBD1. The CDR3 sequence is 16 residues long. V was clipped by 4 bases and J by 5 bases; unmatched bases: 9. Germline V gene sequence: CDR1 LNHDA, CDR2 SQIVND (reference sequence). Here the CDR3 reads CASSTPGQGLDQPQHF. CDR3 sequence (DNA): TGTGCCAGTAGTACGCCCGGACAGGGGCTAGATCAGCCCCAGCATTTT.

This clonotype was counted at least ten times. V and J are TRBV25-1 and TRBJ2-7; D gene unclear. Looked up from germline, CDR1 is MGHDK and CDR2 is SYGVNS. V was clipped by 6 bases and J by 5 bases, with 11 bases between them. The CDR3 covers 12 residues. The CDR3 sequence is CASRSRTNEQYF. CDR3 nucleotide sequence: TGTGCCAGCAGATCCAGGACCAACGAGCAGTACTTC.

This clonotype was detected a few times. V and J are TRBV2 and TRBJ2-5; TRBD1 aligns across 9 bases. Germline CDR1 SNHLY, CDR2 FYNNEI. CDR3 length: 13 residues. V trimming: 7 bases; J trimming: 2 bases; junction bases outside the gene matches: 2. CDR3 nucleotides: TGTGCCAGCACGGGGACAGGGCAAGAGACCCAGTACTTC. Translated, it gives CASTGTGQETQYF.

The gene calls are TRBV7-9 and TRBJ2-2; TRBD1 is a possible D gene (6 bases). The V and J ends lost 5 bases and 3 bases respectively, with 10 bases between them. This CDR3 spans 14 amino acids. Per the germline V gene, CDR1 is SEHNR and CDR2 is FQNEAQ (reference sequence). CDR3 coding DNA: TGTGCCAGCAGCCCAACAGGGTACACCGGGGAGCTGTTTTTT. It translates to CASSPTGYTGELFF.

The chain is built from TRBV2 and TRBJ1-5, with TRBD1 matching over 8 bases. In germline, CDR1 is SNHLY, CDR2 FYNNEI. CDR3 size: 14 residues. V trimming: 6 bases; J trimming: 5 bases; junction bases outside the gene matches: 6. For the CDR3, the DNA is TGTGCCAGCAGGATTCAGGGGGCGGATCAGCCCCAGCATTTT. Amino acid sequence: CASRIQGADQPQHF. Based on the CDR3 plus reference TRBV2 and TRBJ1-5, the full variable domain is EPEVTQTPSHQVTQMGQEVILRCVPISNHLYFYWYRQILGQKVEFLVSFYNNEISEKSEIFDDQFSVERPDGSNFTLKIRSTKLEDSAMYFCASRIQGADQPQHFGDGTRLSIL.

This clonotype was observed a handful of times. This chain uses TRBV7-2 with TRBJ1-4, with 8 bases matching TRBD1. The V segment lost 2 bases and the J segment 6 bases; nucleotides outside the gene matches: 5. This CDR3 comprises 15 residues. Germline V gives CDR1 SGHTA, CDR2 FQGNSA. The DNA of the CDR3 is TGTGCCAGCAGCTTACAAAAGGACAGGGATGAAAAACTGTTTTTT. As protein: CASSLQKDRDEKLFF. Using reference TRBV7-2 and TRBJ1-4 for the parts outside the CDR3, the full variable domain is GAGVSQSPSNKVTEKGKDVELRCDPISGHTALYWYRQSLGQGLEFLIYFQGNSAPDKSGLPSDRFSAERTGGSVSTLTIQRTQQEDSAVYLCASSLQKDRDEKLFFGSGTQLSVL.

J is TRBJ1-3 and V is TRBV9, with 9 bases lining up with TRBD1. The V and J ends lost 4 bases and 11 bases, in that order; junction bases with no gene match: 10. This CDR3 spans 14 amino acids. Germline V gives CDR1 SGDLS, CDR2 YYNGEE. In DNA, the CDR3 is TGTGCCAGCAGCCCACAGGGGGCAGGGTACGCCATATATTTT. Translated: CASSPQGAGYAIYF.

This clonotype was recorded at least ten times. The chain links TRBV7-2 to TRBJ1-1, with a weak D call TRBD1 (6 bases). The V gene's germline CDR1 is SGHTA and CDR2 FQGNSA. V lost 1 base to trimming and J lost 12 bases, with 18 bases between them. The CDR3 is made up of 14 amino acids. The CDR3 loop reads CASSLERFAGETFF. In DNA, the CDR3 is TGTGCCAGCAGCTTAGAAAGGTTCGCAGGGGAAACTTTCTTT.

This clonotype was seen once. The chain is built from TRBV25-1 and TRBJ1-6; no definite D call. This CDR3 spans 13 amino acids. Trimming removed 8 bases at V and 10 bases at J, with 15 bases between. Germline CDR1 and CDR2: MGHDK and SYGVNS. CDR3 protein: CASEEVDASPLHF. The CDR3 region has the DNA TGTGCCAGCGAGGAAGTAGATGCCTCACCCCTCCACTTT.

The CDR3 sequence: CASSQTARNTEAFF. CDR3 nucleotide sequence: TGTGCCAGCAGCCAGACAGCGAGGAACACTGAAGCTTTCTTT. The chain is built from TRBV11-2 and TRBJ1-1, with D tentatively TRBD1 (5 bases). V was clipped by 5 bases and J by 1 base, with 11 bases between them. The CDR3 runs to 14 residues. Germline V lookup: CDR1 SGHAT, CDR2 FQNNGV.

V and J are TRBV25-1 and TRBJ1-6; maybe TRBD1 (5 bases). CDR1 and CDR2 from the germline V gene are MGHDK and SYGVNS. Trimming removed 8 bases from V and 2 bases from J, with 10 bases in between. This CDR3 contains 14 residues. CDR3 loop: CASRQTAYNSPLHF. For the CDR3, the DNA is TGTGCCAGCCGTCAGACAGCCTATAATTCACCCCTCCACTTT.

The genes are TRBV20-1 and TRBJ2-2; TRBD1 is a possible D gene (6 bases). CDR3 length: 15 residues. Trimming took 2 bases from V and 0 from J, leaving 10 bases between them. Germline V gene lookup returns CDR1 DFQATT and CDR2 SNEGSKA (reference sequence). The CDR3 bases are TGCAGTGCTAGAACCTGGACAGCGAACACCGGGGAGCTGTTTTTT. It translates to CSARTWTANTGELFF.

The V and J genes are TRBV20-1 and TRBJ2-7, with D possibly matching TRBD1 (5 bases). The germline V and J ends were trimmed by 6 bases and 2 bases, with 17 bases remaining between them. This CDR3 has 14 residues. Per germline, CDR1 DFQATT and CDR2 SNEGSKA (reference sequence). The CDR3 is CSAPAPGKTYEQYF. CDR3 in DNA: TGCAGTGCCCCGGCCCCAGGGAAGACCTACGAGCAGTACTTC.

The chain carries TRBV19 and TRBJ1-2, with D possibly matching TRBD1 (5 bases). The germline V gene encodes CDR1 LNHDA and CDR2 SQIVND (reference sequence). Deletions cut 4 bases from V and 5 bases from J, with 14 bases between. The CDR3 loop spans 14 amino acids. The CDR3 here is CASSKAISGYGYTF. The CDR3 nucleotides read TGTGCCAGTAGTAAGGCCATCTCAGGGTATGGCTACACCTTC.

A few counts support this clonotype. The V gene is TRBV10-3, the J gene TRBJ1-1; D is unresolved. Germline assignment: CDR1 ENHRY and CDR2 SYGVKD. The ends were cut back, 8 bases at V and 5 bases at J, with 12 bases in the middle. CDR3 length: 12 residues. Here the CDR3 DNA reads TGTGCCATCGGTGCTTCCGAGACTGAAGCTTTCTTT. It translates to CAIGASETEAFF.

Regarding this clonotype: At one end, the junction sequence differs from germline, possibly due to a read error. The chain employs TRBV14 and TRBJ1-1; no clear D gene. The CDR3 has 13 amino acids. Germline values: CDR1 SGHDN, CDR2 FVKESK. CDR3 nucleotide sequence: TGTGCCAGCAGCCAAGGTCCTGGAAGTGCAAAAAACTTT. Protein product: CASSQGPGSAKNF.

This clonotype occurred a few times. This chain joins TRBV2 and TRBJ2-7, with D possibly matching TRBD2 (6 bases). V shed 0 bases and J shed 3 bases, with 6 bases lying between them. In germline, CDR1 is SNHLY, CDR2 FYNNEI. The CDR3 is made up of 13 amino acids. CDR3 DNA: TGTGCCAGCAGTGAAGCGGAGGGCTACGAGCAGTACTTC. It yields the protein CASSEAEGYEQYF. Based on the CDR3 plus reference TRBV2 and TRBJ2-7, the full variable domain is EPEVTQTPSHQVTQMGQEVILRCVPISNHLYFYWYRQILGQKVEFLVSFYNNEISEKSEIFDDQFSVERPDGSNFTLKIRSTKLEDSAMYFCASSEAEGYEQYFGPGTRLTVT.